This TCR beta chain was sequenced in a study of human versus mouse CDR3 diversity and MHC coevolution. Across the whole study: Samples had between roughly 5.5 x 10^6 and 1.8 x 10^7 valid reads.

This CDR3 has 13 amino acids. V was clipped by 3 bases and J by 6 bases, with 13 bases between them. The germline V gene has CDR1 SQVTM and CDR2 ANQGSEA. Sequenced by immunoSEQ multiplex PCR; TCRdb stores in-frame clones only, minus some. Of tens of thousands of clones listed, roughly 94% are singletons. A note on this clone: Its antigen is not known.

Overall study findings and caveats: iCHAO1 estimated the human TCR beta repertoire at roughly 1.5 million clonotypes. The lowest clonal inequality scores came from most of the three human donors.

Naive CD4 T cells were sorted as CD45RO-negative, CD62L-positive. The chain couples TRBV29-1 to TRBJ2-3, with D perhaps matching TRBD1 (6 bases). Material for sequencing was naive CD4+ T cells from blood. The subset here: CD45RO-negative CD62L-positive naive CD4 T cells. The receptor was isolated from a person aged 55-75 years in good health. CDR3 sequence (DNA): TGCAGCGTTGATCCAACAGGGTCGGATACGCAGTATTTT. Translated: CSVDPTGSDTQYF.